The 14 T cell receptor beta chains below all came from one sample that was sequenced in a study of blood T cell repertoires in COVID-19. Generated by immunoSEQ multiplex PCR, the TCRdb table keeps only in-frame clones and is missing some. The sample lists around 300,000 clones, nearly 90% seen once, with less than 2% in the top ten. The sequencing sample was made of PBMCs or T cells enriched from blood (not recorded which). These receptors were taken from a woman aged 55-70 years who had recovered from COVID-19.

The chain joins TRBV10-2 to TRBJ2-1, with D possibly being TRBD2 (5 bases). The CDR3 totals 14 residues. The V gene's germline CDR1 is WSHSY and CDR2 SAAADI. Trimming cost V 7 bases and J 10 bases, with 20 bases left between them. The chain's CDR3 is CASIPLVDTGEQFF. The CDR3 DNA follows: TGCGCCAGCATCCCGCTTGTAGACACGGGGGAGCAGTTCTTC.

The rearrangement uses TRBV9 and TRBJ2-5; D is uncertain. V lost 1 base, J lost 3 bases, and 7 bases lay in between. The germline V gene has CDR1 SGDLS and CDR2 YYNGEE. The CDR3 has 13 amino acids. The CDR3 DNA is TGTGCCAGCAGCGTAACTTCCAAAGAGACCCAGTACTTC. Translating it yields CASSVTSKETQYF. Together with reference TRBV9 and TRBJ2-5, the CDR3 gives the full variable domain: DSGVTQTPKHLITATGQRVTLRCSPRSGDLSVYWYQQSLDQGLQFLIQYYNGEERAKGNILERFSAQQFPDLHSELNLSSLELGDSALYFCASSVTSKETQYFGPGTRLLVL.

The J gene is TRBJ1-5, the V gene TRBV4-2; the D gene is possibly TRBD1 (5 bases). This CDR3 has 13 residues. V was cut by 0 bases and J by 8 bases, with 8 bases left in between. Germline CDR1 LGHNA, CDR2 YNFKEQ. The CDR3 coding sequence is TGTGCCAGCAGCCAAGATAGCAGGGAGCCCCAGCATTTT. Its translation is CASSQDSREPQHF.

This clone appeared once. The rearrangement links TRBV10-2 to TRBJ2-7; 12 bases line up with TRBD2. Unmatched junction bases numbered 8, after V lost 6 bases and J lost 5 bases. The germline V gene has CDR1 WSHSY and CDR2 SAAADI. This CDR3 has 15 amino acids. CDR3 region: CASRATSGRIDEQYF. In nucleotides, the CDR3 is TGCGCCAGCAGGGCGACTAGCGGGAGAATCGACGAGCAGTACTTC.

The chain carries TRBV7-8 and TRBJ2-7; 10 bases fit TRBD1. The J segment lost 2 bases and the V segment lost 3 bases, leaving 7 bases of the junction unmatched. The CDR3 has 16 residues. Germline CDR1 SGHVS, CDR2 FQNEAQ. DNA of the CDR3: TGTGCCAGCAGCTTCCCGGGACAGGGGACCGCCTACGAGCAGTACTTC. Translation: CASSFPGQGTAYEQYF.

V and J are TRBV7-9 and TRBJ1-1, with no clear D. With 5 bases removed from V and 1 base from J, the gap between germline ends came to 8 bases. The CDR3 runs to 13 residues. The germline V gene has CDR1 SEHNR and CDR2 FQNEAQ (reference sequence). The CDR3 reads CASSARGNTEAFF. The DNA for the CDR3 is TGTGCCAGCAGCGCTCGAGGGAACACTGAAGCTTTCTTT.

V usage is TRBV5-5 and J usage is TRBJ2-6; D is ambiguous. The CDR3 contains 14 residues. Germline V gives CDR1 SGHKS, CDR2 YYEKEE (reference sequence). The V gene lost 6 bases and the J gene lost 5 bases, with 12 bases spanning the gap. CDR3 amino acids: CASTLTQRANVLTF. CDR3 nucleotide sequence: TGTGCCAGCACCCTGACACAGCGGGCCAACGTCCTGACTTTC.

The chain has TRBV2 and TRBJ2-7, with D perhaps matching TRBD2 (6 bases). Germline loops: CDR1 SNHLY, CDR2 FYNNEI. The V and J ends lost 1 base and 4 bases respectively, with 14 bases between them. The CDR3 covers 15 residues. The CDR3 DNA sequence: TGTGCCAGCAGTGAAGGTGGGGGGAGAGGGTACGAGCAGTACTTC. The encoded protein is CASSEGGGRGYEQYF.

The gene calls are TRBV28 and TRBJ2-1; 11 nucleotides agree with TRBD2. This CDR3 is 16 amino acids long. Unmatched junction bases numbered 14, after V lost 6 bases and J lost 10 bases. Looked up from germline, CDR1 is MDHEN and CDR2 is SYDVKM. The CDR3 region has the DNA TGTGCCAGCAGCCTCCCACTAGCGGGGGTCTTGGGGGAGCAGTTCTTC. Amino acids: CASSLPLAGVLGEQFF.

A single count supports this clone. The chain employs TRBV3-1 (or the pseudogene TRBV3-2) and TRBJ1-1; 7 nucleotides line up with TRBD1. Germline-derived CDR1 and CDR2 are LGHDT and YNNKEL (reference sequence). Trimming at V came to 3 bases and at J to 4 bases, leaving 2 bases not matched to a gene. The CDR3 totals 13 residues. CDR3 amino acids: CASSQTGLTEAFF. The CDR3, as DNA: TGTGCCAGCAGCCAGACAGGGCTCACTGAAGCTTTCTTT.

The chain employs TRBV7-9 and TRBJ2-1; 10 nucleotides align to TRBD2. Germline values: CDR1 SEHNR, CDR2 FQNEAQ (reference sequence). V lost 0 bases to trimming and J lost 9 bases; unmatched junction nucleotides: 11. The length of the CDR3 is 17 residues. This CDR3 reads CASSLAATSGGASEQFF. The CDR3 DNA is TGTGCCAGCAGCTTAGCGGCAACGAGCGGGGGGGCGAGTGAGCAGTTCTTC.

This clone was counted a single time. The rearrangement joins TRBV5-4 to TRBJ1-1, with 7 bases matching TRBD1. Germline V lookup: CDR1 SGHNT, CDR2 YYREEE (reference sequence). The CDR3 extends over 14 amino acids. J lost 6 bases, V lost 3 bases, and 8 bases had no gene match. The CDR3 region is CASSSLRQGSEAFF. The CDR3 DNA reads as TGTGCCAGCAGCTCCCTTAGACAGGGCTCTGAAGCTTTCTTT.

For this clone: A read error may explain this, as a much larger clone is one base away. The chain links TRBV7-6 to TRBJ2-2; 7 nucleotides agree with TRBD1. Germline CDR1 SGHVS, CDR2 FNYEAQ. V lost 2 bases to trimming and J lost 1 base; unmatched junction nucleotides: 1. The CDR3 has 15 residues. In DNA, the CDR3 is TGTGCCAGCAGCTTAAGGACAGGGAACACCGGGGAGCTGTTTTTT. Encoded protein: CASSLRTGNTGELFF.

This clone has ten or more counts. Other DNA variants within this sample encode the same CDR3. The J gene is TRBJ1-5, the V gene TRBV12-3 or TRBV12-4; no clear D gene. Trimming cost V 3 bases and J 3 bases, with 6 bases left between them. The CDR3 length is 13 residues. The CDR3 DNA follows: TGTGCCAGCAGTTTGGGAGACAATCAGCCCCAGCATTTT. Amino acid sequence: CASSLGDNQPQHF.